Reported below is one T cell receptor (beta chain). V lost 8 bases, J lost 1 base, and 11 bases lay in between. Looked up from germline, CDR1 is MNHEY and CDR2 is SVGAGI. The CDR3 covers 13 residues. This sample is drawn from a study of blood T cell repertoires in COVID-19. Per the original data handling: Nucleated cell number was recorded as an estimate derived from reference gene primer amplification. Sequenced by immunoSEQ multiplex PCR; TCRdb stores in-frame clones only, minus some. V, J and clone size derive from that table, while D and trimming were established from the DNA sequence. The sample shows fewer than 250,000 clones, around 82% of them seen only once.

The material sequenced was peripheral blood. This TCR derives from a woman aged 65 to 85 with acute or convalescent COVID-19. The chain employs TRBV6-5 and TRBJ1-1; unclear D gene. CDR3 region: CASGGLPNTEAFF. Written as DNA, the CDR3 is TGTGCCAGCGGAGGACTACCGAACACTGAAGCTTTCTTT.